This is a list of T cell receptor beta chains from one sample in a study of CD8+ T cells in alopecia areata. Generated by immunoSEQ multiplex PCR, the TCRdb table keeps only in-frame clones and is missing some. This sample carries approximately 110,000 clones, less than 60% of them seen once, and the ten largest clones take approximately 3.1%. Sequenced material: CD4+ T cells sorted from blood, taken at week 24, from a patient treated with tofacitinib. Every receptor here comes from a human donor with alopecia areata. Both conserved end residues are part of each CDR3.

J gene: TRBJ2-7
V gene: TRBV5-1
CDR3 protein: CASSVVGQNYEQYF

J gene: TRBJ1-2
V gene: TRBV5-1
CDR3 protein: CASSLENYGYTF

J gene: TRBJ2-6
V gene: TRBV18
CDR3 protein: CASSPDASGANVLTF

J gene: TRBJ1-6
V gene: TRBV6-5
CDR3 protein: CASSTGTRSYSPLHF

J gene: TRBJ2-3
V gene: TRBV5-1
CDR3 protein: CASNEDSTDTQYF

J gene: TRBJ1-3
V gene: TRBV5-6
CDR3 protein: CASSLDTGSGNTIYF

J gene: TRBJ2-3
V gene: TRBV25-1
CDR3 protein: CASSQLAGGWDTQYF

J gene: TRBJ2-3
V gene: TRBV7-9
CDR3 protein: CASSPLGDTQYF

J gene: TRBJ2-1
V gene: TRBV4-1
CDR3 protein: CASTGGPSYNEQFF

J gene: TRBJ1-1
V gene: TRBV29-1
CDR3 protein: CSVVGRAVLNTEAFF

J gene: TRBJ2-5
V gene: TRBV7-9
CDR3 protein: CASSLLGGKETQYF

J gene: TRBJ1-5
V gene: TRBV7-9
CDR3 protein: CASTGGGGNQPQHF

J gene: TRBJ1-1
V gene: TRBV7-9
CDR3 protein: CASKKTGGTEAFF

J gene: TRBJ2-3
V gene: TRBV30
CDR3 protein: CAWSVRGSGFRTDTQYF

J gene: TRBJ2-7
V gene: TRBV14
CDR3 protein: CASSQEMARYEQYF

J gene: TRBJ1-2
V gene: TRBV7-2
CDR3 protein: CASSLARDYGYTF

J gene: TRBJ1-2
V gene: TRBV4-1
CDR3 protein: CASSQDTTGVYGYTF

J gene: TRBJ2-7
V gene: TRBV27
CDR3 protein: CASSFSGPSYEQYF

J gene: TRBJ2-1
V gene: TRBV19
CDR3 protein: CASSISYLGADNEQFF

J gene: TRBJ1-4
V gene: TRBV27
CDR3 protein: CASSLDRGNEKLFF

J gene: TRBJ2-7
V gene: TRBV9
CDR3 protein: CASSGGQGTQYF